This T cell receptor (beta chain) comes out of a study of T cell repertoires in cytomegalovirus infection. Turning to this clonotype: Its specificity is unknown.

The CDR3 is made up of 14 amino acids. The germline V gene has CDR1 LNHNV and CDR2 YYDKDF (reference sequence). Between the trimmed V and J ends, which lost 0 bases and 10 bases, there was a span of 15 bases. General study findings and limits: Frequencies of public TCR beta families were cumulated, and this identified carriers of CMV plus the relevant HLA.

Each CDR3 protein gets one entry after TCRdb re-called the reads with MiXCR. The sample lists almost 90,000 distinct CDR3 sequences; around 28% were seen once. The chain combines TRBV15 with TRBJ1-1; tentatively, D is TRBD1 (6 bases). The specimen was CD8+ T cells from cultured PBMCs, collected from culture after CMV antigen stimulation. The clonotype originates from a human donor in good health (CMV status not recorded). Some clones in this sample may be carry-over from other donors' samples. The CDR3 reads CATSREALGGRAFF. As DNA, the CDR3 is TGTGCCACCAGCAGAGAGGCACTCGGGGGGCGAGCTTTCTTT.